Shown below are 18 T cell receptor beta chains from a single sample sequenced in a study of T cell responses to AZD1222 COVID-19 vaccine. Profiling relied on immunoSEQ multiplex PCR, and the TCRdb table lists in-frame clones only, not all of them. The sample holds some 150,000 clones, 75% to 90% seen once. The source material was peripheral blood, sampled 28 days after the second dose of the MenACWY control vaccine. Every receptor here comes from an adult who received the MenACWY meningococcal vaccine as a control.

The chain is built from TRBV2 and TRBJ2-3; perhaps TRBD1 as D (6 bases). Germline loops: CDR1 SNHLY, CDR2 FYNNEI. V was clipped by 6 bases and J by 0 bases, with 13 bases between them. This CDR3 region has 15 residues. CDR3 amino acids: CASSIQGISTDTQYF. The CDR3 nucleotides are TGTGCCAGCAGCATCCAGGGGATTAGCACAGATACGCAGTATTTT.

This sequence joins TRBV7-2 and TRBJ1-4; 7 positions agree with TRBD1. The CDR3 totals 18 residues. Trimming removed 4 bases from V and 7 bases from J; junction bases left unmatched: 18. Germline V lookup: CDR1 SGHTA, CDR2 FQGNSA. The CDR3 loop reads CASSSGTVPPYLGEKLFF. Written as DNA, the CDR3 is TGTGCCAGCAGCTCCGGGACAGTACCCCCCTATCTAGGTGAAAAACTGTTTTTT.

The chain is built from TRBV19 and TRBJ1-5; possibly TRBD1 for D (6 bases). The CDR3 has 15 amino acids. The V gene's germline CDR1 is LNHDA and CDR2 SQIVND (reference sequence). The V and J ends lost 6 bases and 3 bases respectively, with 15 bases between them. The CDR3 DNA sequence: TGTGCCAGTAGCACAACAGGGACGGCCAATCAGCCCCAGCATTTT. Translating gives CASSTTGTANQPQHF.

The chain carries TRBV4-1 and TRBJ2-1; 9 bases align to TRBD2. This CDR3 has 15 residues. With 1 base clipped from V and 4 bases from J, the junction kept 2 bases outside the gene matches. Germline loops: CDR1 MGHRA, CDR2 YSYEKL. The CDR3 reads CASSQGAGGYNEQFF. Written as DNA, the CDR3 is TGCGCCAGCAGCCAAGGGGCGGGAGGGTACAATGAGCAGTTCTTC.

The rearrangement joins TRBV12-5 to TRBJ2-1; 13 nucleotides match TRBD2. Germline values: CDR1 LGHNT, CDR2 FRNRAP. The CDR3 has 17 residues. Unmatched junction bases numbered 8, after V lost 0 bases and J lost 9 bases. The CDR3 region has the DNA TGTGCTAGTGGTTTGGTTAGGGGGACTAGCGGGAAAGTTGAGCAGTTCTTC. Translation: CASGLVRGTSGKVEQFF.

This chain uses TRBV27 with TRBJ1-1, with D maybe TRBD1 (6 bases). The germline V and J ends were trimmed by 8 bases and 7 bases, with 14 bases remaining between them. From germline, CDR1 is MNHEY and CDR2 SMNVEV (reference sequence). The CDR3 runs 12 residues. The CDR3 loop is CASQDRADEAFF. The CDR3 region has the DNA TGTGCCAGCCAGGACAGAGCTGATGAAGCTTTCTTT.

The chain has TRBV3-1 (or the pseudogene TRBV3-2) and TRBJ1-1; D unresolved. Germline assignment: CDR1 LGHDT and CDR2 YNNKEL (reference sequence). The CDR3 runs 12 residues. Trimming took off 4 bases at V and 1 base at J, with 4 bases between the two ends. This chain's CDR3 is CASSRGNTEAFF. The DNA of the CDR3 is TGTGCCAGCAGCCGAGGGAACACTGAAGCTTTCTTT.

The chain recombines TRBV7-9 with TRBJ1-4; 10 bases fit TRBD1. Germline CDR1 reads SEHNR; CDR2 reads FQNEAQ (reference sequence). V lost 1 base to trimming and J lost 8 bases; unmatched junction nucleotides: 4. The CDR3 consists of 15 residues. This CDR3 is CASSLGQGAWEKLFF. The DNA for the CDR3 is TGTGCCAGCAGCTTAGGACAGGGGGCCTGGGAAAAACTGTTTTTT.

The chain carries TRBV29-1 and TRBJ2-7, with 11 positions matching TRBD1. CDR1 SQVTM and CDR2 ANQGSEA come from the germline V gene. This CDR3 has 14 amino acids. Trimming at V came to 6 bases and at J to 4 bases, leaving 8 bases not matched to a gene. The CDR3 DNA is TGCAGCGTCGCGCCCGGGACAGGGGGATACGAGCAGTACTTC. Translated, it gives CSVAPGTGGYEQYF.

The chain joins TRBV28 to TRBJ2-7; tentatively, D is TRBD1 or TRBD2 (5 bases each). Germline V CDR1 and CDR2: MDHEN, SYDVKM. Trimming stripped 4 bases from V and 3 bases from J, with 19 bases between. The CDR3 loop spans 16 amino acids. Here the CDR3 reads CASSSRRIGGSYEQYF. The CDR3 DNA reads TGTGCCAGCAGTTCCCGCCGAATTGGGGGAAGCTACGAGCAGTACTTC.

This chain connects TRBV5-1 to TRBJ2-3; 7 bases agree with TRBD2. Trimming took 4 bases from V and 2 from J; bases not matched to a gene: 7. CDR1 and CDR2 (germline): SGHRS, YFSETQ. This CDR3 spans 15 amino acids. CDR3 protein: CASSISSGATDTQYF. The CDR3 DNA sequence: TGCGCCAGCAGCATTTCTAGCGGAGCCACAGATACGCAGTATTTT.

This clone was detected only once. The chain links TRBV5-6 to TRBJ1-1; no clear D gene. The V and J ends lost 3 bases and 4 bases respectively, with 13 bases between them. CDR3 length equals 14 residues. The germline V gene encodes CDR1 SGHDT and CDR2 YYEEEE. The CDR3 sequence: CASSWRGEGTEAFF. The CDR3 bases are TGTGCCAGCAGCTGGCGGGGAGAGGGCACTGAAGCTTTCTTT.

This rearrangement joins TRBV28 to TRBJ1-5; D unresolved. The V end lost 3 bases, the J end lost 2 bases, and 5 bases lay between the germline ends. Per the germline V gene, CDR1 is MDHEN and CDR2 is SYDVKM. The length of the CDR3 is 13 residues. CDR3 residues: CASSFDGNQPQHF. CDR3 nucleotide sequence: TGTGCCAGCAGTTTTGACGGCAATCAGCCCCAGCATTTT.

V and J are TRBV7-9 and TRBJ2-5; 9 bases align to TRBD2. CDR1 is SEHNR and CDR2 is FQNEAQ in the germline V gene (reference sequence). Unmatched junction bases numbered 5, after V lost 1 base and J lost 2 bases. The CDR3 is made up of 16 amino acids. The chain's CDR3 is CASSLGSSGAQETQYF. The CDR3 DNA sequence: TGTGCCAGCAGCTTAGGTTCTAGCGGGGCGCAAGAGACCCAGTACTTC.

V usage is TRBV30 and J usage is TRBJ2-2; D remains unclear. The CDR3 runs to 13 residues. The V gene lost 3 bases and the J gene lost 4 bases, with 9 bases spanning the gap. CDR1 is GTSNPN and CDR2 is SVGIG in the germline V gene (reference sequence). The CDR3 is CAWSVRITGELFF. CDR3 coding DNA: TGTGCCTGGAGCGTCAGAATCACCGGGGAGCTGTTTTTT.

The genes are TRBV19 and TRBJ2-5, with D unresolved. Germline V CDR1 and CDR2: LNHDA, SQIVND (reference sequence). The CDR3 length is 13 residues. Trimming left V 6 bases short and J 8 bases short, with 16 bases between. The CDR3: CASRAGGGDTQYF. CDR3 nucleotides: TGTGCCAGTAGGGCCGGCGGTGGGGATACCCAGTACTTC.

The chain has TRBV6-2 or TRBV6-3 and TRBJ1-2; no definite D call. Germline V lookup: CDR1 MNHEY, CDR2 SVGEGT. Trimming left V 1 base short and J 4 bases short, with 4 bases between. The CDR3 loop spans 12 amino acids. The chain's CDR3 is CASSYFSYGYTF. The CDR3 region has the DNA TGTGCCAGCAGTTACTTCTCCTATGGCTACACCTTC.

The CDR3 here is CASSGQGADTQYF. In nucleotides, the CDR3 is TGTGCCAGCAGTGGACAGGGCGCAGATACGCAGTATTTT. The chain joins TRBV2 to TRBJ2-3; 7 nucleotides agree with TRBD1. The CDR3 has 13 amino acids. Germline V gene lookup returns CDR1 SNHLY and CDR2 FYNNEI. The junction had 2 bases not matched to a gene; V was cut back by 4 bases and J by 4 bases.